Below, 17 T cell receptor beta chains from the same sample are listed, as sequenced in a study of T-cell reconstitution after alpha-beta-depleted transplantation in children. Unique molecular identifiers were used in preparing the TCRbeta library. TCRdb re-called the PCR reads with MiXCR, one entry per CDR3 protein. The table shows 480,000 or so distinct CDR3 sequences, with roughly a tenth occurring only once. The sample here was PBMCs, taken before TCRalphabeta/CD19-depleted stem cell transplant. These receptors all come from a child aged 2 to 10 with inherited bone marrow failure, due to receive a stem cell transplant.

A few counts support this clonotype. V and J are TRBV27 and TRBJ2-1; 9 bases line up with TRBD2. V trimming: 3 bases; J trimming: 5 bases; junction bases outside the gene matches: 2. Germline lookup yields CDR1 MNHEY and CDR2 SMNVEV (reference sequence). The CDR3 loop spans 14 amino acids. CDR3 residues: CASSFSGSDNEQFF. For the CDR3, the DNA is TGTGCCAGCAGTTTTAGCGGGAGTGACAATGAGCAGTTCTTC.

This clonotype was counted at least ten times. V is TRBV5-1 and J is TRBJ2-7, with 7 positions matching TRBD2. This CDR3 spans 16 amino acids. Germline-derived CDR1 and CDR2 are SGHRS and YFSETQ. The junction had 12 bases not matched to a gene; V was cut back by 2 bases and J by 4 bases. In DNA, the CDR3 is TGCGCCAGCAGCTTCACGGGAGGTCTCGGTGGTTACGAGCAGTACTTC. It translates to CASSFTGGLGGYEQYF.

This clonotype has ten or more counts. V and J are TRBV28 and TRBJ2-7; D unresolved. Trimming stripped 2 bases from V and 6 bases from J, with 8 bases between. The CDR3 contains 12 residues. CDR1 and CDR2 from the germline V gene are MDHEN and SYDVKM. The CDR3 spells CASSLTPAEQYF. CDR3 DNA: TGTGCCAGCAGTTTAACCCCCGCCGAGCAGTACTTC.

This clonotype was seen ten or more times. The chain recombines TRBV4-2 with TRBJ1-6; unclear D gene. The CDR3 has 15 residues. The germline V gene encodes CDR1 LGHNA and CDR2 YNFKEQ. The V end was cut by 0 bases, the J end by 7 bases, with 10 bases between. CDR3 amino acids: CASSQEQSHNSPLHF. DNA of the CDR3: TGTGCCAGCAGCCAAGAACAATCCCACAATTCACCCCTCCACTTT.

This clonotype was detected only a few times. The rearrangement links TRBV6-2 or TRBV6-3 to TRBJ2-7; TRBD2 might be the D (5 bases). Germline V gives CDR1 MNHEY, CDR2 SVGEGT. V was trimmed by 3 bases and J by 1 base, leaving 13 bases between them. The CDR3 is made up of 15 amino acids. The chain's CDR3 is CASSYQEEGSYEQYF. CDR3 coding DNA: TGTGCCAGCAGTTATCAGGAGGAAGGATCCTACGAGCAGTACTTC.

This clonotype was picked up many times. The genes are TRBV12-3 or TRBV12-4 and TRBJ2-1; TRBD2 matches 13 bases. The CDR3 spans 16 residues. Unmatched junction bases numbered 9, after V lost 6 bases and J lost 7 bases. The CDR3 loop is CASRALLAGGINEQFF. In nucleotides, the CDR3 is TGTGCCAGCAGGGCACTACTAGCGGGAGGGATAAATGAGCAGTTCTTC.

The rearrangement joins TRBV4-3 to TRBJ2-7; 8 positions agree with TRBD1. Unmatched junction bases numbered 5, after V lost 1 base and J lost 3 bases. The CDR3 totals 15 residues. CDR1 and CDR2 (germline): LGHNA, YSLEER. As DNA, the CDR3 is TGCGCCAGCAGCCAAGCGACAGGGGCGGGCTACGAGCAGTACTTC. Its protein product is CASSQATGAGYEQYF.

This clonotype showed up many times. At one end the junction does not follow the germline gene, possibly because of a read error. V usage is TRBV11-2 and J usage is TRBJ2-5, with D perhaps matching TRBD2 (5 bases). The CDR3 is 15 amino acids. Germline-derived CDR1 and CDR2 are SGHAT and FQNNGV. DNA for the CDR3: TGTGCCAGCAGCTTAGGGGGAGTCGGGTCGGAGACCCATTACTTC. The encoded protein is CASSLGGVGSETHYF.

This clonotype was seen many times. The rearrangement links TRBV25-1 to TRBJ2-5; no clear D gene. Germline CDR1 reads MGHDK; CDR2 reads SYGVNS. V lost 6 bases and J lost 7, with 9 bases in between. CDR3 size: 11 residues. The CDR3 bases are TGTGCCAGCAGGGGCTTGGGGACCCAGTACTTC. Its protein product is CASRGLGTQYF.

At least ten counts were recorded for this clonotype. The rearrangement links TRBV12-3 or TRBV12-4 to TRBJ1-2, with D possibly matching TRBD1 (5 bases). The CDR3 covers 14 residues. Trimming left V 6 bases short and J 3 bases short, with 14 bases between. The CDR3 here is CASSNPRGDYGYTF. The CDR3 nucleotides are TGTGCCAGCAGCAACCCTCGGGGGGACTATGGCTACACCTTC.

The CDR3 nucleotides are TGCAGTGCTAGACCCGGGACAGGGCATGCAAGGAGTAATTCACCCCTCCACTTT. Protein product: CSARPGTGHARSNSPLHF. The chain carries TRBV20-1 and TRBJ1-6; TRBD1 aligns across 9 bases. The CDR3 consists of 18 residues. The ends lost 2 bases at V and 6 bases at J; junction bases unmatched: 14. Per the germline V gene, CDR1 is DFQATT and CDR2 is SNEGSKA (reference sequence).

This clonotype was recorded many times. The CDR3 here is CASSNTLEPGGLEQFF. DNA for the CDR3: TGTGCCAGCAGCAATACTCTTGAACCGGGGGGACTTGAGCAGTTCTTC. The genes are TRBV7-6 and TRBJ2-1, with 7 bases fitting TRBD2. In germline, CDR1 is SGHVS, CDR2 FNYEAQ. CDR3 length: 16 amino acids. J lost 9 bases, V lost 5 bases, and 16 bases had no gene match.

V and J are TRBV20-1 and TRBJ2-7, with TRBD2 matching 8 bases. CDR1 and CDR2 (germline): DFQATT, SNEGSKA (reference sequence). V shed 8 bases and J 3 bases; nucleotides not matched to a gene: 21. CDR3 length equals 17 residues. CDR3 DNA sequence: TGCAGTTTCTGTGGCCGGGAGGGCCCTCTTTTATTCTACGAGCAGTACTTC. Translated, it gives CSFCGREGPLLFYEQYF.

This clonotype was seen at least ten times. This chain connects TRBV9 to TRBJ2-6; 13 bases fit TRBD2. Trimming removed 3 bases from V and 0 bases from J; junction bases left unmatched: 3. The CDR3 covers 18 residues. From germline, CDR1 is SGDLS and CDR2 YYNGEE. The CDR3, as DNA: TGTGCCAGCAGCGCCCGACTAGCGGGGGGCTCTGGGGCCAACGTCCTGACTTTC. This sequence encodes CASSARLAGGSGANVLTF.

This clonotype was found many times. The chain employs TRBV4-1 and TRBJ1-5; possibly TRBD1 for D (6 bases). Trimming removed 3 bases from V and 2 bases from J, with 17 bases in between. Germline V gives CDR1 MGHRA, CDR2 YSYEKL. The CDR3 is 17 amino acids. The DNA of the CDR3 is TGCGCCAGCAGCCACACCGGGGGCGGAGTCGGCAATCAGCCCCAGCATTTT. Amino acid sequence: CASSHTGGGVGNQPQHF.

Many counts were recorded for this clonotype. The V call is TRBV12-5, the J call TRBJ1-1; D is ambiguous. V lost 5 bases, J lost 4 bases, and 11 bases lay in between. Germline V gene lookup returns CDR1 LGHNT and CDR2 FRNRAP. This CDR3 has 13 amino acids. CDR3: CASGIDRGTEAFF. CDR3 DNA: TGTGCTAGTGGTATAGACCGGGGCACTGAAGCTTTCTTT.

On this clonotype: This may stem from a read error, because a much larger clone lies one nucleotide away. This chain links TRBV7-2 with TRBJ2-5; D not certain. The CDR3 is made up of 14 amino acids. CDR1 and CDR2 (germline): SGHTA, FQGNSA. Between the trimmed V and J ends, which lost 1 base and 4 bases, there was a span of 10 bases. The chain's CDR3 is CASSLVATSETQYF. DNA for the CDR3: TGTGCCAGCAGCTTAGTTGCTACCTCAGAGACCCAGTACTTC.